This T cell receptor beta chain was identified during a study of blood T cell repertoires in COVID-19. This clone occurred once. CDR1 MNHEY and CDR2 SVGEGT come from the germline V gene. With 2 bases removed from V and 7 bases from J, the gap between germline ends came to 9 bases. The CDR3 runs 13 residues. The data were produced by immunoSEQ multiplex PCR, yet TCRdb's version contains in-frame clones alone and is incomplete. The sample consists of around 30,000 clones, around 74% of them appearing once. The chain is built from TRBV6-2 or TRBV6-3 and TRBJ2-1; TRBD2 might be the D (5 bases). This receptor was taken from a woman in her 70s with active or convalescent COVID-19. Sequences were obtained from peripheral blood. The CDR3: CASSYLGVNEQFF. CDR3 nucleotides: TGTGCCAGCAGTTACCTGGGAGTGAATGAGCAGTTCTTC.